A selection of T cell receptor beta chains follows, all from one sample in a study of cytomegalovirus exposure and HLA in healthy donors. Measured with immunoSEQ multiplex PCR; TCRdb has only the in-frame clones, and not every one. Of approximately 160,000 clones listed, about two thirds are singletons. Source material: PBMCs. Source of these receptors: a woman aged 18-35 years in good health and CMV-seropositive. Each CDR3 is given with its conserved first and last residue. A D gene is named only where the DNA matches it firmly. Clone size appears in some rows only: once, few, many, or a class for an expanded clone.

CASSLSQGKLFF	TGTGCCAGCAGCTTATCCCAGGGAAAACTGTTTTTT	TRBJ1-4	TRBV7-9	-	-
CASQTTGTPHEQYF	TGTGCCAGCCAGACCACCGGGACTCCCCACGAGCAGTACTTC	TRBJ2-7	TRBV2	-	-
CASSQDSSALYSNQPQHF	TGCGCCAGCAGCCAAGATTCGTCTGCACTCTATAGCAATCAGCCCCAGCATTTT	TRBJ1-5	TRBV4-3	-	-
CASSLAYSGPRWETQYF	TGTGCCAGCAGCTTGGCCTACAGCGGCCCCCGGTGGGAGACCCAGTACTTC	TRBJ2-5	TRBV5-4	-	-
CASSPRTGETDTQYF	TGTGCCAGCTCACCTCGGACAGGGGAGACAGATACGCAGTATTTT	TRBJ2-3	TRBV18	-	TRBD1
CASSFREGNTIYF	TGTGCCAGCAGCTTCAGGGAAGGAAACACCATATATTTT	TRBJ1-3	TRBV7-9	-	-
CASSYPGQGVYGYTF	TGTGCCAGCAGTTATCCGGGACAGGGTGTCTATGGCTACACCTTC	TRBJ1-2	TRBV6-5	few	TRBD1
CASSYEGLSSYNEQFF	TGTGCCAGCAGTTACGAGGGACTGAGCTCCTACAATGAGCAGTTCTTC	TRBJ2-1	TRBV6-5	-	-
CASSPRQATYGYTF	TGTGCCAGCAGTCCAAGACAGGCAACCTATGGCTACACCTTC	TRBJ1-2	TRBV27	-	-
CASSRGGGYNEQFF	TGTGCCAGCAGCCGGGGGGGCGGGTACAATGAGCAGTTCTTC	TRBJ2-1	TRBV7-3	-	TRBD2